This paragraph reports one TCR beta chain. Authors' analysis steps: Estimates of nucleated cell counts were drawn from the amplification of reference gene primers. Sequencing used immunoSEQ multiplex PCR; TCRdb keeps in-frame clones, though not all of them. The V and J calls and the clone size are those of that table, but D and trimming were determined from the DNA. The sample holds roughly 250,000 clones, about 90% seen once. Study members were between roughly 18 and 100 years old and lived in 20 to 30 US regions. This record comes from a study of blood T cell repertoires in COVID-19. Looking at the study overall: COVID-19 samples from acute and convalescent phases originated in the United States, Italy and Spain. PBMCs, B-cell-depleted T cells, or T cells were the source of the cDNA or gDNA that made up the material.

This CDR3 has 13 amino acids. Trimming stripped 5 bases from V and 8 bases from J, with 12 bases between. Germline V lookup: CDR1 MDHEN, CDR2 SYDVKM. The sequencing input was PBMCs or T cells enriched from blood (not recorded which). The receptor was derived from a woman aged 30 to 39 with acute COVID-19. The chain has TRBV28 and TRBJ1-4; D unclear. CDR3 nucleotides: TGTGCCAGCAGTGGGCTCATTGAGGAAAAACTGTTTTTT. Protein product: CASSGLIEEKLFF.